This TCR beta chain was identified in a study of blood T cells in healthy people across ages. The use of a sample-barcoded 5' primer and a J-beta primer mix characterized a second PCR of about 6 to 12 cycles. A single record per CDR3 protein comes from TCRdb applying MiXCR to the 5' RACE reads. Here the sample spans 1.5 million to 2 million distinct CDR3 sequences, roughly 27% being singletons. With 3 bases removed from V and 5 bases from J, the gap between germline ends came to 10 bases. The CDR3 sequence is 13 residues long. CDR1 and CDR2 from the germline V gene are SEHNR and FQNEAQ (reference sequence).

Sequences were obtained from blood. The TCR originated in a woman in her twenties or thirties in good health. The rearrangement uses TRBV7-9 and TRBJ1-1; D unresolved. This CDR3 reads CASSLTDRTEAFF. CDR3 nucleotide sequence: TGTGCCAGCAGCTTGACCGATCGGACTGAAGCTTTCTTT.